The clone carrying this T cell receptor (beta chain) was detected a few times. Its antigen is undetermined. TCRdb reprocessed the RT-PCR reads via MiXCR and lists one record per CDR3 protein. The sample has about 500,000 distinct CDR3 sequences, about an eighth seen once. The source of the sample is a study of response to subunit inactivated influenza vaccine. Study results and caveats: Authors suggested that a seasonal influenza vaccination recruits few new T cells each time.

The CDR3 is 14 amino acids. V was clipped by 3 bases and J by 3 bases, with 12 bases between them. The germline CDR1 and CDR2 sequences are DFQATT and SNEGSKA (reference sequence). The TCR comes from a man between 50 and 59 years old who received an inactivated influenza vaccine. Sequencing used PBMCs from blood, obtained 35 to 45 days after vaccination. This chain uses TRBV20-1 with TRBJ1-5; no clear D. The CDR3 spells CSARGYRANQPQHF. The CDR3 DNA reads TGCAGTGCTAGGGGCTATAGAGCCAATCAGCCCCAGCATTTT.